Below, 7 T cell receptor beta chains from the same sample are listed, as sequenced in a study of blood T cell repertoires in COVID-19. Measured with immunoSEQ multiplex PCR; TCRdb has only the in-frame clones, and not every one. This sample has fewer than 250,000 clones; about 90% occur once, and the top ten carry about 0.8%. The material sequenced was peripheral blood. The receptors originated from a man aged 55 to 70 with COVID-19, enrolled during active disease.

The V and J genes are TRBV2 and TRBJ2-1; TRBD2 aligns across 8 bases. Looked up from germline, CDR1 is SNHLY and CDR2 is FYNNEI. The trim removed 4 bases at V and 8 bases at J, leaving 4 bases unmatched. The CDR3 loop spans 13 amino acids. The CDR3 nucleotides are TGTGCCAGCAGTGGGACTAGCAGCGATGAGCAGTTCTTC. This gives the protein CASSGTSSDEQFF.

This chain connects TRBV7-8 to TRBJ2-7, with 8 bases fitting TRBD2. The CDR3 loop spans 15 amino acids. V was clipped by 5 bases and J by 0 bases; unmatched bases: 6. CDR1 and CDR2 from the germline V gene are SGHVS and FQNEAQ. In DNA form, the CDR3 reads TGTGCCAGCAGCACCTTAGCGGGGAGCTCCTACGAGCAGTACTTC. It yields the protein CASSTLAGSSYEQYF.

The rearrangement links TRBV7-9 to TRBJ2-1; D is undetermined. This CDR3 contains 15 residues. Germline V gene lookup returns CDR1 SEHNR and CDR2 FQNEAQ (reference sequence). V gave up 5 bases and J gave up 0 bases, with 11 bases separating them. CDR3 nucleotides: TGTGCCAGCAGCCCCGTAGATGGCTCCTACAATGAGCAGTTCTTC. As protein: CASSPVDGSYNEQFF.

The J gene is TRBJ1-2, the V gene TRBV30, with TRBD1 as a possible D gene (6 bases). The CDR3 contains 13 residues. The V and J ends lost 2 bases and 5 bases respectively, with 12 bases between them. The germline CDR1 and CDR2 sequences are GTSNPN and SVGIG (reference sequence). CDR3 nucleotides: TGTGCCTGGAGTCGACACGGACAGTATGGCTACACCTTC. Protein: CAWSRHGQYGYTF.

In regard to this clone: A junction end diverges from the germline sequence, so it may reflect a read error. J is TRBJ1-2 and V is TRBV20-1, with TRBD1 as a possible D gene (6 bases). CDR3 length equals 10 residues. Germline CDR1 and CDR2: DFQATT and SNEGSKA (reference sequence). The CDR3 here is CSARGSRTDF. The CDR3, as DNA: TGCAGTGCTAGAGGATCGAGGACAGACTTC.

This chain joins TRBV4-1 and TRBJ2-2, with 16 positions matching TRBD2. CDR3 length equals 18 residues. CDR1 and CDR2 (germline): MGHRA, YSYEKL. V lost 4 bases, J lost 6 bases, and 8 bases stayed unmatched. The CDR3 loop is CASSRFPGLAGGPGELFF. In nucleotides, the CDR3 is TGCGCCAGCAGCCGATTCCCGGGACTAGCGGGGGGGCCCGGGGAGCTGTTTTTT.

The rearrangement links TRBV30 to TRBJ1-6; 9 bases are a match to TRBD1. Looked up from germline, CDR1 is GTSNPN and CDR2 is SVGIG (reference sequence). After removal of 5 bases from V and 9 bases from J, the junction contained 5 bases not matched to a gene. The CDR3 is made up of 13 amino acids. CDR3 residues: CAWEQGALSPLHF. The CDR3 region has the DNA TGTGCCTGGGAACAGGGGGCTCTTTCACCCCTCCACTTT.